The 8 T cell receptor beta chains presented below share a single source sample, sequenced in a study of Graves' ophthalmopathy and Graves' hyperthyroidism. The study amplified TCR beta CDR3 regions using RNA transcripts. First-round RT-PCR employed HTBI primers, with a second-round multiplex PCR after it. In TCRdb, the multiplex PCR reads were re-called with MiXCR into one record per CDR3 protein. The sample yields hundreds of thousands of distinct CDR3 sequences, 35% to 50% seen once. Sequences were obtained from peripheral blood. The receptors stem from an adult man with Graves' ophthalmopathy.

This clonotype was counted many times. J is TRBJ1-5 and V is TRBV29-1; D not resolved. The CDR3 loop spans 13 amino acids. The V end lost 4 bases, the J end lost 3 bases, and 10 bases lay between the germline ends. Germline V lookup: CDR1 SQVTM, CDR2 ANQGSEA. CDR3 in amino acids: CSVGTGINQPQHF. CDR3 DNA sequence: TGCAGCGTTGGAACGGGAATCAATCAGCCCCAGCATTTT.

This clonotype has at least ten counts. The chain recombines TRBV4-2 with TRBJ1-6; D gene uncertain. Germline CDR1 reads LGHNA; CDR2 reads YNFKEQ. CDR3 length: 13 amino acids. Trimming cost V 0 bases and J 11 bases, with 8 bases left between them. This chain's CDR3 is CASSQENSPPLHF. CDR3 in DNA: TGTGCCAGCAGCCAAGAGAACAGCCCACCCCTCCACTTT.

This clonotype was found many times. The chain couples TRBV12-3 or TRBV12-4 to TRBJ1-2; the D is unclear. V lost 3 bases to trimming and J lost 2 bases, with 7 bases between them. The CDR3 length is 13 residues. This chain's CDR3 is CASSFGTNYGYTF. In DNA, the CDR3 is TGTGCCAGCAGTTTCGGAACAAACTATGGCTACACCTTC.

The gene calls are TRBV4-1 and TRBJ1-2, with D possibly matching TRBD1 (5 bases). Per the germline V gene, CDR1 is MGHRA and CDR2 is YSYEKL. The CDR3 spans 16 residues. V gave up 2 bases and J gave up 4 bases, with 17 bases separating them. The CDR3 bases are TGCGCCAGCAGCCAACCCCGGTCCAGGGAGCGCTATGGCTACACCTTC. Translated: CASSQPRSRERYGYTF.

Worth noting for this clonotype: At one of its ends the junction is not consistent with the germline gene, which may arise from a read error. This rearrangement joins TRBV7-6 to TRBJ1-6, with D maybe TRBD1 (6 bases). CDR3 length: 17 residues. CDR1 SGHVS and CDR2 FNYEAQ come from the germline V gene. The CDR3 is CASSLGGWAGLPLPLHF. As DNA, the CDR3 is TGTGCCAGCAGTTTAGGGGGGTGGGCAGGCTTGCCGTTACCCCTCCACTTT.

In this sample, this clonotype turned up once. V and J are TRBV7-2 and TRBJ2-2, with D possibly matching TRBD1 (6 bases). The CDR3 covers 17 residues. Trimming cost V 3 bases and J 2 bases, with 16 bases left between them. CDR1 and CDR2 (germline): SGHTA, FQGNSA. The CDR3 here is CASSFPYRTENTGELFF. CDR3 nucleotide sequence: TGTGCCAGCAGCTTCCCCTATAGGACAGAAAACACCGGGGAGCTGTTTTTT.

With regard to this clonotype: Compared with germline, one end of the junction differs, possibly owing to a read error. The chain uses TRBV7-8 and TRBJ2-7; 7 bases line up with TRBD2. The CDR3 totals 15 residues. Looked up from germline, CDR1 is SGHVS and CDR2 is FQNEAQ. CDR3 region: CASSQVGASGYEQYF. The CDR3, as DNA: TGCGCCAGCAGCCAAGTAGGGGCTAGCGGCTACGAGCAGTACTTC.

The J gene is TRBJ1-1, the V gene TRBV29-1; perhaps TRBD1 as D (6 bases). The CDR3 has 12 residues. V lost 7 bases, J lost 9 bases, and 18 bases lay in between. Germline loops: CDR1 SQVTM, CDR2 ANQGSEA. CDR3 DNA sequence: TGCAGCGGGGGTGCGACAGGTACCCAAGCTTTCTTT. Residues: CSGGATGTQAFF.